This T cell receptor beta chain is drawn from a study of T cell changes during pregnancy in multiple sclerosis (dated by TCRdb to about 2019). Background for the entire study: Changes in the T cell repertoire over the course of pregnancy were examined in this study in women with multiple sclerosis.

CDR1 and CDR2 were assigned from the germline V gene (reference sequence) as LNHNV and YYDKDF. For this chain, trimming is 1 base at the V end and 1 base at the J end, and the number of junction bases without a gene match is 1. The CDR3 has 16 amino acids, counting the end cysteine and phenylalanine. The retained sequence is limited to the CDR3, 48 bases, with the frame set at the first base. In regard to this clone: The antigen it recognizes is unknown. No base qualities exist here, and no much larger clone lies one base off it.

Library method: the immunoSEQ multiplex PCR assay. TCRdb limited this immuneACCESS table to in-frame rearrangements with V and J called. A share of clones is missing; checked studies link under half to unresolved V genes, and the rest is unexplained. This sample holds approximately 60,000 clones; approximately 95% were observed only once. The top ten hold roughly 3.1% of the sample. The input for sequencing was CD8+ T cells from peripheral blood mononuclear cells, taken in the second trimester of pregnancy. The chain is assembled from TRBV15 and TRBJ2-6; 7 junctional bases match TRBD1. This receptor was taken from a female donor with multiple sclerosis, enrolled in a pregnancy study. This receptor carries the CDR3 CATSRAQGSGANVLTF. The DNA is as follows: TGTGCCACCAGCAGAGCACAGGGGTCTGGGGCCAACGTCCTGACTTTC. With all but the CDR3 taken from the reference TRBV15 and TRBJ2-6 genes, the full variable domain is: DAMVIQNPRYQVTQFGKPVTLSCSQTLNHNVMYWYQQKSSQAPKLLFHYYDKDFNNEADTPDNFQSRRPNTSFCFLDIRSPGLGDTAMYLCATSRAQGSGANVLTFGAGSRLTVL.